The rows below give T cell receptor beta chains drawn from one sample of a study of blood T cell repertoires in COVID-19. The protocol was immunoSEQ multiplex PCR, while the TCRdb copy is restricted to in-frame clones and leaves out a portion. The sample consists of 150,000 or so clones, approximately 86% of them appearing once. The sample taken for sequencing was peripheral blood. All receptors derive from a man in his sixties with COVID-19, enrolled during active disease. Each CDR3 is given without its conserved first and last residue.

>TRBV7-8|TRBJ2-6
ASSPERQTFARANVLT
>TRBV6-6|TRBJ1-1
ASRTGSEGTEAF
>TRBV3-1/TRBV3-2|TRBJ1-1
ASSRTQGAYTEAF
>TRBV7-3|TRBJ2-3
ASSLTGLNTDTQY
>TRBV6-5|TRBJ2-1
ASRLAGARNEQF
>TRBV19|TRBJ1-2
ASSISGQANYGYT
>TRBV5-1|TRBJ1-4
ASSSGTVTNEKLF
>TRBV3-1/TRBV3-2|TRBJ2-7
ASRQGSRGPYGQY
>TRBV19|TRBJ2-3
ASSLRTSGVTDTQY
>TRBV18|TRBJ1-2
ATQTGSRGDGYT
>TRBV3-1/TRBV3-2|TRBJ2-5
ASSPSGLRETQY
>TRBV6-1|TRBJ1-2
ASSDPGQGVHGYT
>TRBV6-1|TRBJ1-2
ASSEPTTGLGYT
>TRBV3-1/TRBV3-2|TRBJ2-5
ASSQRVTGTGETQY
>TRBV3-1/TRBV3-2|TRBJ1-4
ASSLWDRGANEKLF
>TRBV5-4|TRBJ1-6
ASSLDRLISPLH
>TRBV14|TRBJ1-2
ASSQGQGDGYT